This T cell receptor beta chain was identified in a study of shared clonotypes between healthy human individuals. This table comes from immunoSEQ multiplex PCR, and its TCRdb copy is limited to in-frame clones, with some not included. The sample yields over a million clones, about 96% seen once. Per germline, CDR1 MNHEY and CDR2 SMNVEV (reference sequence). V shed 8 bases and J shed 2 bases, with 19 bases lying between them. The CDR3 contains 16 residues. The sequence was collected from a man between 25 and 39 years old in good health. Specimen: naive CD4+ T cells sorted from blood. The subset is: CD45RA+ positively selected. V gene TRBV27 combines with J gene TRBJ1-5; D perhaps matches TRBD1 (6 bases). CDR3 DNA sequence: TGTGCCAGCCGTATGCGGTCCAGGGGTGGCAATCAGCCCCAGCATTTT. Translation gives CASRMRSRGGNQPQHF.